This T cell receptor beta chain was found in a study of blood T cell repertoires in COVID-19. Study context: Specimens from acute and convalescent COVID-19 originated in the United States, Italy and Spain. PBMCs, B-cell-depleted T cells, or T cells were the source of the cDNA or gDNA that made up the material.

In the authors' workflow: Amplified reference gene primers provided the basis for estimating nucleated cell counts. Profiled with immunoSEQ multiplex PCR; TCRdb holds only in-frame clones, not every one. V and J calls and clone size are those listed in that table; D and trimming were worked out from the DNA. The sample includes more than 100,000 clones, roughly 90% seen only once; the top ten take 2% to 2.5%. Between the trimmed V and J ends, which lost 5 bases and 2 bases, there was a span of 12 bases. Germline V lookup: CDR1 MNHEY, CDR2 SVGAGI. The CDR3 runs 14 residues. This chain links TRBV6-5 with TRBJ1-2, with D possibly TRBD1 on 6 matching bases. The sequence came from a man in his 70s with active COVID-19. Sequenced input: peripheral blood. The CDR3: CASSRTVSNYGYTF. The CDR3, as DNA: TGTGCCAGCAGTAGGACAGTTTCGAACTATGGCTACACCTTC.